In its sample, the clone carrying this T cell receptor beta chain was seen many times. Its antigen remains unknown. Used for diagnoses were clinical symptoms, serum thyroxine and TRAb, thyroid ultrasound and orbital computed tomography. These data originate in a study of T cells in Graves' hyperthyroidism and ophthalmopathy. The germline gives CDR1 SGHAT, CDR2 FQNNGV. This CDR3 comprises 16 residues. Trimming at V came to 5 bases and at J to 3 bases, leaving 8 bases not matched to a gene. Study-wide points: Blood also held most thyroid clonotypes expanded beyond 0.001.

Amplified TCR beta CDR3 regions derived from RNA transcripts. When the TCR CDR3 underwent first-round RT-PCR, the HTBI primer set was used. TCRdb re-called the multiplex PCR reads through MiXCR, storing one row per CDR3 protein. Here the sample spans about 500,000 distinct CDR3 sequences, approximately 15% being singletons. The chain uses TRBV11-2 and TRBJ2-2; 8 bases agree with TRBD2. Sequenced material: blood. This sequence was found in a young woman with Graves' hyperthyroidism. Here the CDR3 DNA reads TGTGCCAGCAGCCCGAGCGGGAGAGGTTACACCGGGGAGCTGTTTTTT. It codes for CASSPSGRGYTGELFF.